This T cell receptor (beta chain) is from a study of T cell changes during pregnancy in multiple sclerosis. Sequenced by immunoSEQ multiplex PCR; TCRdb stores in-frame clones only, minus some. The profile shows about 68,000 clones, 90% of them singletons. The length of the CDR3 is 14 residues. With V trimmed by 4 bases and J by 5 bases, 1 base remained unmatched. Germline values: CDR1 MRHNA, CDR2 SNTAGT. This clone was seen just once. The origin of this receptor is a female donor with multiple sclerosis, enrolled in a pregnancy study. The sequencing here drew on peripheral blood, taken in the third trimester of pregnancy. The V and J genes are TRBV6-4 and TRBJ2-3; 12 bases align to TRBD2. This CDR3 is CASSGGLAGDTQYF. Written as DNA, the CDR3 is TGTGCCAGCAGTGGGGGACTAGCGGGAGATACGCAGTATTTT.